This TCR beta chain was profiled in a study of beta chain features in type 1 diabetes (dated by TCRdb to between 2017 and 2018). The study in broad terms: Mean age, gender distribution, total cell number and subset yield did not differ between patients and healthy donors. A total of just under 110,000,000 sorted cells were examined across all samples, and RNA yield correlated strongly with the number of cells per subset. The study compared the TCRB repertoires of sorted circulating CD4+ T cell subsets in recently diagnosed type 1 diabetes patients with those in matched healthy donors. Regulatory and stem cell-like memory subsets were isolated from only 8 patients and roughly 8 healthy donors, whereas naive and central memory subsets came from all 30 or so donors.

Each donor gave one peripheral blood draw, averaging roughly 100 mL, which was collected into heparinised tubes. Naive, central memory, regulatory and stem cell-like memory CD4+ T cells were sorted on a BD FACSAria II using a panel including CD45RO, CCR7, CD25, CD127, CD95 and CD27. A purity above 95% was achieved for all sorted populations. Right away, PBMCs were isolated by Lymphoprep density gradient centrifugation and were stained directly, with no culture step. So that batch effects would be minimized, each experiment stained and sorted samples in pairs, pairing one healthy donor with one patient. Worth noting for this clone: The antigen this receptor binds is unknown. Base qualities were left out, and no much larger clone turns up one base away.

All of the isolated RNA was reverse transcribed with the High Capacity cDNA Reverse Transcription Kit, so expressed TCRB transcripts were sequenced. Deep immunoSEQ sequencing was applied to naive, central memory and regulatory T cell samples, giving an average of roughly 3.5 million total reads per sample. After sorted cells were lysed in RLT buffer, RNA was extracted with DNase-treated RNeasy Micro or Mini kits, with the choice depending on cell number. Each cell subset was processed on its own to prevent cross-contamination, while patient and healthy donor samples were processed together. The immunoSEQ multiplex PCR was used to amplify TCRB sequences from cDNA, generating 87-bp fragments that spanned the CDR3 region. The amplicons were sequenced using the Illumina HiSeq platform. Regarding the original processing steps: PCR bias was computationally corrected using synthetic template baselines, reads within Hamming distance 2 were collapsed, and singletons that could not be merged were discarded. By aligning reads against IMGT, V, D and J genes, CDR3 length, and insertions or deletions at six rearrangement sites were assigned. Within each subset, clonotype counts were normalized to sorted cell number, after which true diversity and Gini coefficients were computed with the tcR R package. The overlap coefficient, calculated on TCRB nucleotide sequences, was used to quantify repertoire sharing. As a proxy for the pre-selection repertoire, out-of-frame TCRB sequences from naive cells were analyzed. Not all clones reach the TCRdb copy of this immuneACCESS table, which keeps in-frame sequences only. Checked studies attribute under half of the gap to unresolved V genes and leave the rest unexplained. The DNA gave D and trimming, while V, J and clone size come from that table. This sample is represented by 600,000 to 700,000 clones; about an eighth of them were singletons. Approximately 0.021% of the sample belongs to the ten largest clones.

The germline V gene supplies CDR1 MNHEY and CDR2 SVGAGI. The junction shows trimming of 7 bases on V and 3 bases on J, and the gene matches do not reach 5 bases of it. The CDR3, cysteine through phenylalanine, is 14 amino acids long. The entry retains the CDR3 DNA only, 42 bases that are in frame from base 1. Results the study describes overall, beyond this receptor: Because cDNA was sequenced instead of genomic DNA, activated cells with high expression could be over-represented, although the groups did not differ in activation or CD3 levels. At VDJ recombination sites, patients with type 1 diabetes made fewer insertions and deleted more nucleotides, a pattern implying thymic rearrangement abnormalities. In all four CD4+ subsets, TCRB CDR3 length was moderately but significantly shorter in type 1 diabetes patients. PCR may preferentially amplify shorter templates, but because patient and control samples were amplified and corrected together, any resulting skew would affect both groups equally. Because small numbers of individuals were included in the HLA sub-analyses, any influence of HLA type on TCRB rearrangement was left unresolved. Naive, central memory and regulatory TCRB repertoires appeared to be more similar among patients than among healthy donors.

The source material was naive CD4+ T cells from blood. What this sample's cell subset or site label stands for: true naive CD4+ T cells. The receptor chain draws on TRBV6-5 and TRBJ2-7; TRBD1 matches 11 bases in the middle. The clonotype originates from a man between 18 and 35 years old with type 1 diabetes. The CDR3 is CASTSGTGGYEQYF. The DNA sequence follows: TGTGCCAGCACCTCCGGGACAGGGGGCTACGAGCAGTACTTC.